The present T cell receptor beta chain was sequenced within a study of blood T cell repertoires in COVID-19. Study in general: Collection of acute and convalescent COVID-19 samples took place in the United States, Italy and Spain. Sample material is recorded as cDNA or gDNA derived from T cells, B-cell-depleted T cells, or PBMCs.

Original processing notes: How many nucleated cells were present was estimated from reference gene primer amplification. Here immunoSEQ multiplex PCR was the method, and the copy in TCRdb shows in-frame clones only, minus some. Clone size and V and J calls were adopted from that table, with D and trimming inferred from the DNA. The sample lists over 350,000 clones; around 86% were seen once. Trimming cost V 3 bases and J 2 bases, with 7 bases left between them. Germline V CDR1 and CDR2: SGHTA, FQGNSA. The CDR3 totals 13 residues. The V and J genes are TRBV7-2 and TRBJ1-1; D is ambiguous. The receptor comes from a woman in her twenties or thirties with active or convalescent COVID-19. Sequencing was carried out using peripheral blood. CDR3: CASSFNRNTEAFF. The CDR3 bases are TGTGCCAGCAGCTTTAACAGAAACACTGAAGCTTTCTTT.